This is a list of T cell receptor beta chains from one sample in a study of blood T cell repertoires in COVID-19. Repertoires were generated with immunoSEQ multiplex PCR, while TCRdb's copy carries only in-frame clones and drops some. Of approximately 200,000 clones listed, roughly four fifths are singletons. The sequenced sample consisted of PBMCs or T cells enriched from blood (not recorded which). The receptors stem from a middle-aged man who had recovered from COVID-19. Both conserved end residues are part of each CDR3.

V | CDR3
TRBV2 | CASRWGVGVRNEQFF
TRBV18 | CASSPGLAVMSNEQFF
TRBV2 | CASIGTGGSGYTF
TRBV3-1/TRBV3-2 | CASSPLAGGQETQYF
TRBV28 | CASSVSNQPQHF
TRBV6-5 | CASSFADGANYGYTF
TRBV5-4 | CASSWGALYRPTEQFF
TRBV2 | CASMKDGAVREGQFF
TRBV6-5 | CASGLVYNYGYTF
TRBV5-1 | CASSLTGQNTEAFF
TRBV19 | CASSPRIDYPHEQYF
TRBV5-1 | CASSLALMAGSMGGYTF
TRBV5-1 | CASSLLSGSPYEQYF
TRBV28 | CATLAGLSTDTQYF
TRBV7-8 | CASSPGTAQYGYTF
TRBV3-1/TRBV3-2 | CASSSPGQGTDTQYF
TRBV5-1 | CASSSDRDGYTF
TRBV29-1 | CSVDKRGGAEQFF
TRBV30 | CAWSAGNQPQHF
TRBV5-4 | CASSFWDTRSYGYTF
TRBV27 | CASSLSLHRGTYPYNEQFF
TRBV19 | CASRGQVNQPQHF
TRBV6-5 | CASRAGNSLQATQYF
TRBV28 | CASRLQGSETQYF
TRBV6-5 | CASSYYGGGGEQFF
TRBV3-1/TRBV3-2 | CASSPSGGVGSPLHF
TRBV6-5 | CASSSFPTGRSPLHF
TRBV28 | CASGTRRSEAFF
TRBV7-2 | CASSLQDRGPGELFF